In this sample, the clone carrying this T cell receptor (beta chain) turned up many times. Its specificity is unknown. This sample is part of a study of neurological immune-mediated disorders. Background on the study: Relapsing-remitting disease was seen in about 90% of the roughly 35 multiple sclerosis patients, and secondary progressive disease was seen in 3. General observations from the study: One related-CDR3 cluster, identified by phylogenetic grouping, held the repertoires of 18 of 34 multiple sclerosis patients and was a possible signature.

The cDNA was synthesized by means of template-switch 5'RACE, which was carried out with 10-nucleotide random UMIs. TCRdb reprocessed the 5' RACE reads with MiXCR, giving one entry per CDR3 protein. The sample lists around 70,000 distinct CDR3 sequences; around 5% were seen once. V was trimmed by 1 base and J by 0 bases, leaving 1 base between them. CDR1 LGHNA and CDR2 YSLEER come from the germline V gene. This CDR3 has 13 residues. PBMCs stored at -80 C, numbering 2 million, were the origin of the unsorted libraries. The specimen sequenced was PBMCs. This TCR derives from a young man with multiple sclerosis. The J gene is TRBJ1-3, the V gene TRBV4-3; D is ambiguous. CDR3 bases: TGCGCCAGCAGCCAAGGCTCTGGAAACACCATATATTTT. This codes for CASSQGSGNTIYF.